Each of the 10 T cell receptor beta chains below was sequenced from the same sample in a study of T cell repertoires in cytomegalovirus infection. These receptors lack a known antigen. Each CDR3 protein is one row after TCRdb ran MiXCR on the reads. In the table there are approximately 100,000 distinct CDR3 sequences, roughly 39% of which are singletons. Sequenced here: CD8+ T cells from cultured PBMCs, sampled from culture after CMV antigen stimulation. The source is a human donor in good health (CMV status not recorded). Some clones in this sample may be carry-over from other donors' samples.

Many counts were recorded for this clonotype. V is TRBV7-2 and J is TRBJ2-7, with D perhaps matching TRBD2 (7 bases). The V end was cut by 1 base, the J end by 2 bases, with 12 bases between. This CDR3 has 15 residues. From germline, CDR1 is SGHTA and CDR2 FQGNSA. The chain's CDR3 is CASSLGGGAAYEQYF. The CDR3 DNA follows: TGTGCCAGCAGCTTAGGAGGGGGGGCCGCCTACGAGCAGTACTTC.

This clonotype showed up just a few times. This rearrangement joins TRBV7-9 to TRBJ1-4; D remains unclear. Germline CDR1 SEHNR, CDR2 FQNEAQ (reference sequence). The ends were cut back, 5 bases at V and 7 bases at J, with 20 bases in the middle. CDR3 size: 16 residues. DNA for the CDR3: TGTGCCAGCAGCCTCCCCGGACGGGAAGTAGGTGAAAAACTGTTTTTT. It is translated as CASSLPGREVGEKLFF. The variable domain in full, completed from reference TRBV7-9 and TRBJ1-4, reads DTGVSQNPRHKITKRGQNVTFRCDPISEHNRLYWYRQTLGQGPEFLTYFQNEAQLEKSRLLSDRFSAERPKGSFSTLEIQRTEQGDSAMYLCASSLPGREVGEKLFFGSGTQLSVL.

Only a few counts were recorded for this clonotype. This chain uses TRBV7-6 with TRBJ2-2; D may match TRBD1 or TRBD2 (5 bases each). Trimming took 5 bases from V and 5 from J, leaving 9 bases between them. The CDR3 consists of 13 residues. The germline gives CDR1 SGHVS, CDR2 FNYEAQ. The CDR3 sequence: CASSGTETGELFF. The CDR3 DNA is TGTGCCAGCAGCGGGACCGAAACCGGGGAGCTGTTTTTT.

Turning to this clonotype: With a much larger clone just one base away, this may be a read error. This chain connects TRBV27 to TRBJ1-2, with D possibly TRBD1 on 6 matching bases. The CDR3 runs to 13 residues. Germline V gene data show CDR1 as MNHEY and CDR2 as SMNVEV (reference sequence). CDR3 bases: TGTGCCAGCAGTCATCAGGACAGCTATGGCTGCACCTTC. This translates into CASSHQDSYGCTF.

The chain has TRBV27 and TRBJ2-7, with 9 bases fitting TRBD2. In germline, CDR1 is MNHEY, CDR2 SMNVEV (reference sequence). There are 15 residues in the CDR3. V shed 5 bases and J 7 bases; nucleotides not matched to a gene: 12. The CDR3 protein is CASSPGVAGAWEQYF. CDR3 nucleotide sequence: TGTGCCAGCAGTCCAGGAGTAGCGGGGGCTTGGGAGCAGTACTTC.

Remarks on this clonotype: The junction does not match germline at one end; this may be a read error. The chain combines TRBV7-6 with TRBJ1-4; perhaps TRBD1 as D (5 bases). This CDR3 comprises 16 residues. Germline V gene lookup returns CDR1 SGHVS and CDR2 FNYEAQ. This chain's CDR3 is CASSLNEEGPNEELFF. The CDR3 DNA reads TGTGCCAGCAGCTTAAATGAGGAGGGACCAAATGAAGAACTGTTTTTT.

Here the CDR3 reads CASSPYVGRGELFF. The CDR3 DNA reads as TGTGCCAGCAGTCCCTACGTGGGTCGGGGGGAGCTGTTTTTT. This chain uses TRBV28 with TRBJ2-2; D gene ambiguous. The germline V and J ends were trimmed by 5 bases and 8 bases, with 15 bases remaining between them. Germline loops: CDR1 MDHEN, CDR2 SYDVKM. This CDR3 is built from 14 residues. Full variable domain (missing parts from reference TRBV28 and TRBJ2-2): DVKVTQSSRYLVKRTGEKVFLECVQDMDHENMFWYRQDPGLGLRLIYFSYDVKMKEKGDIPEGYSVSREKKERFSLILESASTNQTSMYLCASSPYVGRGELFFGEGSRLTVL.

Note on this clonotype: A junction end diverges from the germline sequence, so it may reflect a read error. The V gene is TRBV20-1, the J gene TRBJ2-7; TRBD2 is a possible D gene (6 bases). Per the germline V gene, CDR1 is DFQATT and CDR2 is SNEGSKA (reference sequence). The CDR3 extends over 12 amino acids. As DNA, the CDR3 is TGCAGCGCTAGGGACTGGGACTACGAGCAGTACTTC. Translation gives CSARDWDYEQYF.

V usage is TRBV7-2 and J usage is TRBJ2-7; 10 nucleotides line up with TRBD2. Germline V gives CDR1 SGHTA, CDR2 FQGNSA. CDR3 length: 16 amino acids. Trimming cost V 1 base and J 3 bases; bases outside gene matches: 6. The CDR3 loop reads CASSLGAGGLRYEQYF. The DNA of the CDR3 is TGTGCCAGCAGCTTAGGAGCGGGGGGGCTCCGCTACGAGCAGTACTTC.

J is TRBJ1-2 and V is TRBV28; D uncertain. The CDR3 runs 18 residues. CDR1 and CDR2 from the germline V gene are MDHEN and SYDVKM. V was shortened by 1 base and J by 0 bases, with 18 bases between the two germline ends. The CDR3 DNA reads TGTGCCAGCAGTTTATTGCGGCAGGAGAAAACTTCTAACTATGGCTACACCTTC. Encoded protein: CASSLLRQEKTSNYGYTF.